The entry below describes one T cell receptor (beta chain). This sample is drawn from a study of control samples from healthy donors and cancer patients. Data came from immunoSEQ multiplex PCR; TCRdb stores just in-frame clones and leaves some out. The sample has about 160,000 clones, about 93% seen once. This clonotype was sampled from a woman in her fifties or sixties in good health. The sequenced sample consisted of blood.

Here the CDR3 DNA reads TGCAGTTTCCGGGAAAACTATGGCTACACCTTC. Protein: CSFRENYGYTF. The V gene is TRBV20-1, the J gene TRBJ1-2; D remains ambiguous. The germline V gene has CDR1 DFQATT and CDR2 SNEGSKA (reference sequence). This CDR3 contains 11 residues. Deletions cut 8 bases from V and 2 bases from J, with 9 bases between.